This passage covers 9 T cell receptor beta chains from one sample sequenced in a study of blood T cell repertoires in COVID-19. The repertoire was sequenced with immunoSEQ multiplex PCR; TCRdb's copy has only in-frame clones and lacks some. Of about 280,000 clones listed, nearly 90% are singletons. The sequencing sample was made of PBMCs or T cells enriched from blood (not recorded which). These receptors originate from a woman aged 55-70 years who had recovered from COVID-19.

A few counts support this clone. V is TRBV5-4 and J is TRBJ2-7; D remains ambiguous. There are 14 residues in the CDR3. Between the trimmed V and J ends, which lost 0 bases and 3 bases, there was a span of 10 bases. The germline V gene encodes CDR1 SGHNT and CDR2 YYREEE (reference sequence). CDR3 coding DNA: TGTGCCAGCAGCTTGGACTATTCCAGCTACGAGCAGTACTTC. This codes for CASSLDYSSYEQYF.

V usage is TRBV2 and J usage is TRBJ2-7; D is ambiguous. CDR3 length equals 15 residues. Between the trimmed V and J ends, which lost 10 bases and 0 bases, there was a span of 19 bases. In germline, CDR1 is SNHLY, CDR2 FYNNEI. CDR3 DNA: TGTGCCACCAGATACCGAATACCGAGCTCCTACGAGCAGTACTTC. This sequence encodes CATRYRIPSSYEQYF.

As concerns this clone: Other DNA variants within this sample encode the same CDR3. The chain's CDR3 is CASSQDSSGNTIYF. Written as DNA, the CDR3 is TGTGCCAGCAGCCAAGACAGCTCTGGAAACACCATATATTTT. The chain is built from TRBV3-1 (or the pseudogene TRBV3-2) and TRBJ1-3; D gene unclear. Germline CDR1 and CDR2: LGHDT and YNNKEL (reference sequence). The V end lost 0 bases, the J end lost 0 bases, and 3 bases lay between the germline ends. The CDR3 totals 14 residues.

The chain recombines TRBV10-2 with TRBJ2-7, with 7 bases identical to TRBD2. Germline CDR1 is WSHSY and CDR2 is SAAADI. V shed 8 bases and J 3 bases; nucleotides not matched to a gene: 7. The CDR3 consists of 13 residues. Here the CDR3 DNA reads TGCGCCAGCCGGGGGGTTGGCAACTACGAGCAGTACTTC. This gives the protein CASRGVGNYEQYF.

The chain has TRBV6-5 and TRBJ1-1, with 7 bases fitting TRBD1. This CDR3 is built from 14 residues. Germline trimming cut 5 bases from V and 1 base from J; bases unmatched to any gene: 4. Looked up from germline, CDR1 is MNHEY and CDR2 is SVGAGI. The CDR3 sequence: CASSTRTGNTEAFF. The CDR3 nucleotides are TGTGCCAGCAGTACAAGGACAGGGAACACTGAAGCTTTCTTT.

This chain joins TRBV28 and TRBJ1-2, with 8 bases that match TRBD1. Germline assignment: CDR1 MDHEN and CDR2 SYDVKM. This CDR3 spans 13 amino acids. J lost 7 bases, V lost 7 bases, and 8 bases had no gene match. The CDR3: CASKIGTGIGYTF. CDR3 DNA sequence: TGTGCCAGCAAGATCGGGACAGGCATTGGCTACACCTTC.

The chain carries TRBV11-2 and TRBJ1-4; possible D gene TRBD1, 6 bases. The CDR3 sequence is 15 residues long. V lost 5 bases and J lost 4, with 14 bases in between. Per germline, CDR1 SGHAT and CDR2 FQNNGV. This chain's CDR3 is CASSRSGTSNEKLFF. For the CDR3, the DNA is TGTGCCAGCAGCAGATCCGGGACAAGTAATGAAAAACTGTTTTTT.

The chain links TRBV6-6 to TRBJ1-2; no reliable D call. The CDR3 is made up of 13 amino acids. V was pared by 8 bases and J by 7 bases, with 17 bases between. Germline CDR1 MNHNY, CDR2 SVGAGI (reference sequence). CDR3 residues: CASRLEGSSGYTF. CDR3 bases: TGTGCCAGCCGGCTGGAGGGCTCGTCTGGCTACACCTTC.

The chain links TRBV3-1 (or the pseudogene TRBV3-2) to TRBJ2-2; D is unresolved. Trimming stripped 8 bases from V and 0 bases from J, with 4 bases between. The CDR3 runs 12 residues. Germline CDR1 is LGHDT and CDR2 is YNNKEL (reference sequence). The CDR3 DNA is TGTGCCAGCCGTACGAACACCGGGGAGCTGTTTTTT. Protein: CASRTNTGELFF.